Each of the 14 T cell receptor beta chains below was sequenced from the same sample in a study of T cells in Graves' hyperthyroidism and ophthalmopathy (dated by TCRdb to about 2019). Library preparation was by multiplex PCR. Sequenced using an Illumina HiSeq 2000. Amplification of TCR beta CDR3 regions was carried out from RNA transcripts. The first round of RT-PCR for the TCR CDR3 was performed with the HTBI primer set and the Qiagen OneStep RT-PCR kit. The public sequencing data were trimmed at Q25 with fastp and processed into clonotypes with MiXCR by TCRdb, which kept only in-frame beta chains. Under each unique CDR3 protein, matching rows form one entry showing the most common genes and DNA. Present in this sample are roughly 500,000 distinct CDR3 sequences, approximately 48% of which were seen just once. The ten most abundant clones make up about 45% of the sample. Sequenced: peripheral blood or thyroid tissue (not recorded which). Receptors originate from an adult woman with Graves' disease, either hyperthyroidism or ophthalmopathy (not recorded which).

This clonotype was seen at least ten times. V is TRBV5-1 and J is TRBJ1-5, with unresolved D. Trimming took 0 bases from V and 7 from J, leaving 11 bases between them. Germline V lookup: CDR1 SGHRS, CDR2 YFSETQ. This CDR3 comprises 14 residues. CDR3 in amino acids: CASSLAPGGQPQHF. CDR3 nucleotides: TGCGCCAGCAGCTTGGCGCCAGGCGGGCAGCCCCAGCATTTT.

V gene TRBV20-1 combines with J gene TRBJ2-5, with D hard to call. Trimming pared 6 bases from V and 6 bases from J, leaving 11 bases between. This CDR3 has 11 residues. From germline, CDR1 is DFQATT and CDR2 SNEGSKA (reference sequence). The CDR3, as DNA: TGCAGTGCCAGTACCCCAAAGACCCAGTACTTC. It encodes CSASTPKTQYF.

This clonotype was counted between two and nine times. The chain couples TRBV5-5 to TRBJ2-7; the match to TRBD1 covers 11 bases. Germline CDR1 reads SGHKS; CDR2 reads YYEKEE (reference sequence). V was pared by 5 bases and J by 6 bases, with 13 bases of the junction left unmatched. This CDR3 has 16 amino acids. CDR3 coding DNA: TGTGCCAGCAGTCTCCCTTCCGGGACAGGGGGGTTCGAGCAGTACTTC. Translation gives CASSLPSGTGGFEQYF. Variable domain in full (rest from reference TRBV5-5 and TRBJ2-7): DAGVTQSPTHLIKTRGQQVTLRCSPISGHKSVSWYQQVLGQGPQFIFQYYEKEERGRGNFPDRFSARQFPNYSSELNVNALLLGDSALYLCASSLPSGTGGFEQYFGPGTRLTVT.

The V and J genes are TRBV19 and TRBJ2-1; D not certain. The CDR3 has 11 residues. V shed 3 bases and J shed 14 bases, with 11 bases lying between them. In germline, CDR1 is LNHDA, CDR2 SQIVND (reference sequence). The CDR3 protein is CASSISVGKFF. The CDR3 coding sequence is TGTGCCAGTAGTATTTCGGTAGGGAAGTTCTTC.

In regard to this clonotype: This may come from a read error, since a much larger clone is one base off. CDR3 amino acids: CNARGDYQYEQYF. For the CDR3, the DNA is TGCAATGCTAGGGGGGACTACCAATACGAGCAGTACTTC. The gene calls are TRBV20-1 and TRBJ2-7, with a tentative D call TRBD2 (7 bases). The CDR3 consists of 13 residues. Germline V gene data show CDR1 as DFQATT and CDR2 as SNEGSKA (reference sequence).

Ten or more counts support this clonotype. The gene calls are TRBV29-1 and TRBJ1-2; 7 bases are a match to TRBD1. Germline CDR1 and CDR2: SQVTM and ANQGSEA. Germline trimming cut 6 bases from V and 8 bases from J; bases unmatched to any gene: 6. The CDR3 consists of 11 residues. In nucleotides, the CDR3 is TGCAGCGTAGGACACAGGGGCGGCTACACCTTC. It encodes CSVGHRGGYTF.

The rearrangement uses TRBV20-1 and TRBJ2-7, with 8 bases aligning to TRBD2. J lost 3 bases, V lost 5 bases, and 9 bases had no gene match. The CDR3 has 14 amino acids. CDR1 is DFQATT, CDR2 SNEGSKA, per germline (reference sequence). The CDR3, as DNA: TGCAGTGCTCGGGAGGGACACACCGACTACGAGCAGTACTTC. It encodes CSAREGHTDYEQYF.

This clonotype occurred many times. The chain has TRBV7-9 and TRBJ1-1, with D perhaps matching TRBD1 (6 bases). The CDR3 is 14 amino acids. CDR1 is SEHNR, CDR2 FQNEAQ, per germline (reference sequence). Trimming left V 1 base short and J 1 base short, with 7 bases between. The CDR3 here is CASSLVTGNTEAFF. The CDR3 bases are TGTGCCAGCAGCTTAGTGACAGGGAACACTGAAGCTTTCTTT. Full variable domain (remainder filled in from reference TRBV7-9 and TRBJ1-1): DTGVSQNPRHKITKRGQNVTFRCDPISEHNRLYWYRQTLGQGPEFLTYFQNEAQLEKSRLLSDRFSAERPKGSFSTLEIQRTEQGDSAMYLCASSLVTGNTEAFFGQGTRLTVV.

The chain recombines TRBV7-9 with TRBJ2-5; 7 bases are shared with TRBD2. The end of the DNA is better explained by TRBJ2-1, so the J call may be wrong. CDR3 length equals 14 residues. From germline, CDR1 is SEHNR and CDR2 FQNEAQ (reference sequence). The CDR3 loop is CASSPWGGYNEQFF. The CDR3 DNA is TGTGCCAGCAGCCCGTGGGGGGGCTACAATGAGCAGTTCTTC.

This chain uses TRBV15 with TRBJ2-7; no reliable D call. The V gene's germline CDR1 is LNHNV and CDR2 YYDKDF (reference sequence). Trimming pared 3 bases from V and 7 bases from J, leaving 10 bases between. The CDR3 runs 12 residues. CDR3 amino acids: CATSSATREQYF. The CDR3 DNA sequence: TGTGCCACCAGCAGTGCGACCAGGGAGCAGTACTTC.

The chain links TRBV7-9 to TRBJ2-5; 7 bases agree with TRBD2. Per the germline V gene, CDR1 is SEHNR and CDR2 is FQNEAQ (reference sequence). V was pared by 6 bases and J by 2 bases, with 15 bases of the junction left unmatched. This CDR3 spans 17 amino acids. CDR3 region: CASSLVRGGRFQETQYF. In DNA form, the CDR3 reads TGTGCCAGCAGTCTAGTTCGGGGAGGGAGATTTCAAGAGACCCAGTACTTC.

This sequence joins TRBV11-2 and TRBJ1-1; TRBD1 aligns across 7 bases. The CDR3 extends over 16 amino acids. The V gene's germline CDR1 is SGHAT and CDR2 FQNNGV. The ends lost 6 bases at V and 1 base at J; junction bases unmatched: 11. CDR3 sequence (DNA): TGTGCCAGCAGTTACGTTGGCAGGGGGTCGAACACTGAAGCTTTCTTT. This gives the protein CASSYVGRGSNTEAFF.

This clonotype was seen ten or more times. CDR3 region: CATSRSPAGGQETQYF. The CDR3 region has the DNA TGTGCCACCAGCAGATCCCCAGCGGGAGGCCAAGAGACCCAGTACTTC. The chain carries TRBV15 and TRBJ2-5, with 9 positions matching TRBD2. The CDR3 spans 16 residues. V was pared by 2 bases and J by 1 base, with 5 bases of the junction left unmatched. Germline CDR1 is LNHNV and CDR2 is YYDKDF (reference sequence).

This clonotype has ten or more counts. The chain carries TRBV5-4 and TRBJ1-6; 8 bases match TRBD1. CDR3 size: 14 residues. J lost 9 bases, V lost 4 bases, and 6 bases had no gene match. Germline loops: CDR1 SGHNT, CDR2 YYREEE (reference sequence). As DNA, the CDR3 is TGTGCCAGCAGCCCTCAGGGGGCGAGTTCACCCCTCCACTTT. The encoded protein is CASSPQGASSPLHF.